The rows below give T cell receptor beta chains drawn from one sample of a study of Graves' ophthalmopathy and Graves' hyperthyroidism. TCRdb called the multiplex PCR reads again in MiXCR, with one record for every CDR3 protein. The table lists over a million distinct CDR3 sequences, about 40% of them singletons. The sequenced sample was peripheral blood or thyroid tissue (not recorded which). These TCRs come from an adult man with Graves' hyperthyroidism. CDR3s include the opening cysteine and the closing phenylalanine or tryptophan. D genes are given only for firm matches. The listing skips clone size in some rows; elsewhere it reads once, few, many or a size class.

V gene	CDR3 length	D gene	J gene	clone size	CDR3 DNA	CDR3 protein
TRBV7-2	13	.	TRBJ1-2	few	TGTGCCAGCACCCCCGGGACGGAGTATGGCTACACCTTC	CASTPGTEYGYTF
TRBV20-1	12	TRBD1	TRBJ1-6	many	TGCAGTGCTGGGACAGTTAATTCACCCCTCCACTTT	CSAGTVNSPLHF
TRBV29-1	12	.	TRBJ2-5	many	TGCAGCGTCGGACTAAGGGGAGAGACCCAGTACTTC	CSVGLRGETQYF
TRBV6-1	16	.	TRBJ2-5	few	TGTGCCAGCAGCCCAAACGGAGGGGCTAGCCCAGAGACCCAGTACTTC	CASSPNGGASPETQYF
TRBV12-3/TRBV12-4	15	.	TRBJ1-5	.	TGTGCCAGCAGTTTCGGTGACAGCCGCAATCAGCCCCAGCATTTT	CASSFGDSRNQPQHF
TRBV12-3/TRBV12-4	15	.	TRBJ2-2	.	TGTGCCAGCAGTTTGAGGAGAGGGCTCACCGGGGAGCTGTTTTTT	CASSLRRGLTGELFF
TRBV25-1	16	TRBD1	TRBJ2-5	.	TGTGCACGACCGCCGGGACAGGGCACCTTCCAAGAGACCCAGTACTTC	CARPPGQGTFQETQYF
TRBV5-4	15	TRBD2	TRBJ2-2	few	TGTGCCAGCAGGCCGGAGGTAGCGGGAGGGGGGGAGCTGTTTTTT	CASRPEVAGGGELFF
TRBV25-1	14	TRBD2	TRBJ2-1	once	TGTGCCAGCAGTGAGTGGGCGGGGGGGAATGAGCAGTTCTTC	CASSEWAGGNEQFF
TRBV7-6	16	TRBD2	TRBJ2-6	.	TGTGCCAGCAGGCATACTAGCGGCTCTGGGGCCAACGTCCTGACTTTC	CASRHTSGSGANVLTF
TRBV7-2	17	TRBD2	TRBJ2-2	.	TGCGCCAGCAGCCGTTCTCCTGCGGGAGCGAGCACCGGGGAGCTGTTTTTT	CASSRSPAGASTGELFF
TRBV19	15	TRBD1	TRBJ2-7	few	TGTGCCAGTAGTCCAAAGGACAGGGGTCCCTACGAGCAGTACTTC	CASSPKDRGPYEQYF
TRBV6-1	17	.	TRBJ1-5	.	TGTGCCAGCAATACGGGGGGGCAGGGGATAAACAATCAGCCCCAGCATTTT	CASNTGGQGINNQPQHF
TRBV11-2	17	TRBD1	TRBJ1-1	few	TGTGCCAGCAGCTTACTACCGGGACAGGAGCCGGACACTGAAGCTTTCTTT	CASSLLPGQEPDTEAFF
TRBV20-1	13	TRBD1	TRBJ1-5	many	TGCAGTGCTAGAGAACAGGGGGTGCAGCCCCAGCATTTT	CSAREQGVQPQHF
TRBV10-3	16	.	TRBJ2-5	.	TGTGCCATCAGTGAAGGCCCGGGACGTAGACAAGAGACCCAGTACTTC	CAISEGPGRRQETQYF
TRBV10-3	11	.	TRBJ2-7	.	TGTGCCATCAACCGGGGCAACGAGCAGTACTTC	CAINRGNEQYF
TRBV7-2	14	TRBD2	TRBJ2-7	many	TGTGCCAGCAGTGGATCTGGGGGGGCCTACGAGCAGTACTTC	CASSGSGGAYEQYF
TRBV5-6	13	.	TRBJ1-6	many	TGTGCCAGCAGCTTGTACGGGAATTCACCCCTCCACTTT	CASSLYGNSPLHF
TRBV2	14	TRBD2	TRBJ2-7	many	TGTGCCAGCAGTGAAAGCGGGGTTCACGAGGCGCAGTACTTC	CASSESGVHEAQYF
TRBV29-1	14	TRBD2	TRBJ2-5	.	TGCAGCGTATGGACAGGGACTAGCGGACAGACCCAGTACTTC	CSVWTGTSGQTQYF
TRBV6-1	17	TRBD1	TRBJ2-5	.	TGTGCCAGCAGTGAGACGAGATCTGGACAGGGTAAAGAGACCCAGTACTTC	CASSETRSGQGKETQYF
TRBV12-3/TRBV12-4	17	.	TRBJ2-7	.	TGTGCCAGCAGTTTTGGCAGGGGAATAGCGGGCTCCTACGAGCAGTACTTC	CASSFGRGIAGSYEQYF
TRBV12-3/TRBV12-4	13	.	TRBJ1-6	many	TGTGCCAGCAACCTGAACAGGGATTCACCCCTCCACTTT	CASNLNRDSPLHF
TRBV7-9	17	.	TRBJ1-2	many	TGTGCCAGCAGCTTAGACGGACGCCCGGTCCCCAACTATGGCTACACCTTC	CASSLDGRPVPNYGYTF
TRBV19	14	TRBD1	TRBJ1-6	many	TGTGCCAGTAGGGTGACAGGGATGAATTCACCCCTCCACTTT	CASRVTGMNSPLHF
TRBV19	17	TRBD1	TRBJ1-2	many	TGTGCCAGTAGTACCGATACAGGGGGAGTGCGGGCTTATGGCTACACCTTC	CASSTDTGGVRAYGYTF
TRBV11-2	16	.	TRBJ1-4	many	TGTGCCAGCAGCTTAGGGTTGGCAGGGTGGGGTGAAAAACTGTTTTTT	CASSLGLAGWGEKLFF
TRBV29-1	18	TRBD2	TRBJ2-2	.	TGCAGCGCCCAAAGGCTAGCGGACATCAAAATGGGCACCGGGGAGCTGTTTTTT	CSAQRLADIKMGTGELFF
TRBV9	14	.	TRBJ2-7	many	TGTGCCAGCAGCGTAGCTTGGCAGGACTACGAGCAGTACTTC	CASSVAWQDYEQYF
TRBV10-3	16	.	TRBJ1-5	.	TGTGCCACCAGTGCAGATGGACGGGGGCACAATCAGCCCCAGCATTTT	CATSADGRGHNQPQHF
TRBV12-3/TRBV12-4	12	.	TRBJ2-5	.	TGTGCCAGCAGGCCCGGGACAGAGACCCAGTACTTC	CASRPGTETQYF
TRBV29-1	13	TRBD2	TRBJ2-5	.	TGCAGCGTAACACGGACTAGGGGTTCGGCCCAGTACTTC	CSVTRTRGSAQYF
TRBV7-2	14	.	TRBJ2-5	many	TGTGCCAGCAGCTTTCGCAGGACTTTAGAGACCCAGTACTTC	CASSFRRTLETQYF
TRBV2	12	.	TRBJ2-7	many	TGTGCCAGCAGTGATAGAGGGATCGAGCAGTACTTC	CASSDRGIEQYF
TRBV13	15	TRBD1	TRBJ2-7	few	TGTGCCAGCAGCTTAAAGACAGGGTTTGCCGACGAGCAGTACTTC	CASSLKTGFADEQYF
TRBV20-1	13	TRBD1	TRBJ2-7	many	TGCAGTGCGCTACGGGACAGGGCGGGTGAGCAGTACTTC	CSALRDRAGEQYF
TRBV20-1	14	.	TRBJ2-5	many	TGCAGTGCTAGAGAGTTCCGGCTGAGGGAGACCCAGTACTTC	CSAREFRLRETQYF
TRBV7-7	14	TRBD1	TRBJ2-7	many	TGTGCCAGCAGCATGGGACAGGGGACCTACGAGCAGTACTTC	CASSMGQGTYEQYF
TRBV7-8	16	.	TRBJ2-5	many	TGTGCCAGCAGCCTCGAACAGGGTCAGGTTAGCGGGACCCAGTACTTC	CASSLEQGQVSGTQYF
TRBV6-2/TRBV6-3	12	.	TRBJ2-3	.	TGTGCCAGCAGTTACCAGGGGGATACGCAGTATTTT	CASSYQGDTQYF
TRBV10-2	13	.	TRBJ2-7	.	TGCGCCAGCAGTGTCCCGGGAGTCTACGAGCAGTACTTC	CASSVPGVYEQYF
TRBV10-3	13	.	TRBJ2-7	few	TGTGCCAGCAGAGGGGCAGGGCACTACGAGCAGTACTTC	CASRGAGHYEQYF
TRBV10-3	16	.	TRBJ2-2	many	TGTGCCATCAGGGGGCGACGATATGGGAACACCGGGGAGCTGTTTTTT	CAIRGRRYGNTGELFF
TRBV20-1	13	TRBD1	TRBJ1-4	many	TGCAGTGCTGAACAGGGGACTAATGAAAAACTGTTTTTT	CSAEQGTNEKLFF